The 10 T cell receptor beta chains presented below share a single source sample, sequenced in a study. TCRdb re-called the RT-PCR reads with MiXCR, one entry per CDR3 protein. The sample holds more than 550,000 distinct CDR3 sequences, 12% to 15% seen once. Material for sequencing was memory CD4+ T cells from blood. The receptors here all came from a female donor in good health, serving as a healthy control.

This clonotype showed up many times. The V call is TRBV10-3, the J call TRBJ2-5; possible D gene TRBD1, 7 bases. The CDR3 spans 15 residues. The germline V gene has CDR1 ENHRY and CDR2 SYGVKD. V was shortened by 4 bases and J by 4 bases, with 16 bases between the two germline ends. For the CDR3, the DNA is TGTGCCATCAGTGCGAGGGGGCGCGGGGTAGAGACCCAGTACTTC. It codes for CAISARGRGVETQYF.

The V call is TRBV11-2, the J call TRBJ2-1; TRBD1 matches at 7 bases. The CDR3 has 15 amino acids. Germline values: CDR1 SGHAT, CDR2 FQNNGV. Trimming at V came to 1 base and at J to 5 bases, leaving 5 bases not matched to a gene. DNA of the CDR3: TGTGCCAGCAGCTTAGCGGGACAGAGAAACAATGAGCAGTTCTTC. Encoded protein: CASSLAGQRNNEQFF.

The V call is TRBV12-3 or TRBV12-4, the J call TRBJ2-1, with D perhaps TRBD1 (5 bases). The CDR3 runs 17 residues. Trimming cost V 2 bases and J 0 bases, with 14 bases left between them. CDR3 in DNA: TGTGCCAGCAGTTTAAGGGGAAAAACAAGCTCCTACAATGAGCAGTTCTTC. Translated: CASSLRGKTSSYNEQFF.

V usage is TRBV7-2 and J usage is TRBJ2-1, with TRBD2 identical over 13 bases. The CDR3 sequence is 16 residues long. Losses at the gene ends were 1 base for V and 5 bases for J; bases not matched to a gene: 2. The germline CDR1 and CDR2 sequences are SGHTA and FQGNSA. The CDR3, as DNA: TGTGCCAGCAGCTTAGAAGGGACTAGCGGGAACAATGAGCAGTTCTTC. It encodes CASSLEGTSGNNEQFF.

This clonotype was counted only a few times. The chain is built from TRBV12-3 or TRBV12-4 and TRBJ2-5, with 7 bases lining up with TRBD2. V was pared by 6 bases and J by 3 bases, with 7 bases of the junction left unmatched. The length of the CDR3 is 14 residues. CDR3 protein: CASSRWDYEETQYF. DNA of the CDR3: TGTGCCAGCAGCCGGTGGGACTATGAAGAGACCCAGTACTTC.

This rearrangement joins TRBV20-1 to TRBJ2-3; 8 nucleotides match TRBD2. Germline assignment: CDR1 DFQATT and CDR2 SNEGSKA (reference sequence). The CDR3 covers 15 residues. V trimming: 2 bases; J trimming: 1 base; junction bases outside the gene matches: 5. The CDR3 DNA is TGCAGTGCTAGACCAATTAGCGGGGGCACAGATACGCAGTATTTT. It yields the protein CSARPISGGTDTQYF.

This clonotype was detected only once. The chain carries TRBV20-1 and TRBJ1-1, with a tentative D call TRBD1 (5 bases). Germline assignment: CDR1 DFQATT and CDR2 SNEGSKA (reference sequence). The CDR3 covers 14 residues. V was clipped by 1 base and J by 6 bases, with 15 bases between them. The CDR3 DNA reads as TGCAGTGCTAGAGCCGGGACTGATAACGCTGAAGCTTTCTTT. This codes for CSARAGTDNAEAFF.

The chain uses TRBV20-1 and TRBJ2-7; 10 nucleotides match TRBD2. The trim removed 3 bases at V and 6 bases at J, leaving 8 bases unmatched. CDR1 and CDR2 (germline): DFQATT, SNEGSKA (reference sequence). There are 14 residues in the CDR3. CDR3 in amino acids: CSASPGLAPGEQYF. The CDR3 nucleotides read TGCAGTGCTAGCCCGGGACTAGCGCCTGGCGAGCAGTACTTC.

This clonotype was counted ten times or more. CDR3 loop: CASSSGTGGKMAPPLHF. The DNA of the CDR3 is TGTGCCAGCAGCTCCGGGACAGGGGGCAAGATGGCCCCACCCCTCCACTTT. The chain couples TRBV7-9 to TRBJ1-6, with 12 nucleotides matching TRBD1. Germline V gene lookup returns CDR1 SEHNR and CDR2 FQNEAQ (reference sequence). The ends lost 4 bases at V and 11 bases at J; junction bases unmatched: 12. This CDR3 has 17 residues.

This clonotype was found a few times. This sequence joins TRBV7-2 and TRBJ1-1; perhaps TRBD1 as D (6 bases). V shed 2 bases and J shed 6 bases, with 7 bases lying between them. The V gene's germline CDR1 is SGHTA and CDR2 FQGNSA. The CDR3 consists of 12 residues. The CDR3 sequence: CASSLRTAEAFF. DNA for the CDR3: TGTGCCAGCAGCTTAAGGACAGCTGAAGCTTTCTTT. The entire variable domain, with the rest obtained from reference TRBV7-2 and TRBJ1-1, is as follows: GAGVSQSPSNKVTEKGKDVELRCDPISGHTALYWYRQSLGQGLEFLIYFQGNSAPDKSGLPSDRFSAERTGGSVSTLTIQRTQQEDSAVYLCASSLRTAEAFFGQGTRLTVV.